The 7 T cell receptor beta chains below come from one sample, sequenced in a study of STAT5B mutations in CD4+ large granular lymphocyte leukemia. Here immunoSEQ multiplex PCR was the method, and the copy in TCRdb shows in-frame clones only, minus some. This table has about 30,000 clones, around 76% appearing once. Sequencing input: CD4+ T cells from blood buffy coats. The receptors derive from a human donor in good health.

On this clone itself: Other DNA sequences in the same sample also yield this CDR3. The chain links TRBV7-2 to TRBJ1-4; D is uncertain. The CDR3 runs to 13 residues. Germline V lookup: CDR1 SGHTA, CDR2 FQGNSA. Deletions cut 6 bases from V and 4 bases from J, with 9 bases between. The CDR3 nucleotides read TGTGCCAGCAGAGCAGGCCTTAATGAAAAACTGTTTTTT. Encoded protein: CASRAGLNEKLFF.

The chain uses TRBV19 and TRBJ2-1; TRBD2 agrees at 10 bases. From germline, CDR1 is LNHDA and CDR2 SQIVND (reference sequence). This CDR3 spans 17 amino acids. After removal of 1 base from V and 5 bases from J, the junction contained 8 bases not matched to a gene. DNA for the CDR3: TGTGCCAGTAGTATAGCCCCTAGCGGGAGATTTCACAATGAGCAGTTCTTC. This encodes CASSIAPSGRFHNEQFF. The complete variable domain, with remaining parts taken from reference TRBV19 and TRBJ2-1, reads DGGITQSPKYLFRKEGQNVTLSCEQNLNHDAMYWYRQDPGQGLRLIYYSQIVNDFQKGDIAEGYSVSREKKESFPLTVTSAQKNPTAFYLCASSIAPSGRFHNEQFFGPGTRLTVL.

This chain connects TRBV30 to TRBJ2-5, with 13 positions matching TRBD2. Trimming took 0 bases from V and 4 from J; bases not matched to a gene: 2. The V gene's germline CDR1 is GTSNPN and CDR2 SVGIG (reference sequence). The CDR3 consists of 15 residues. CDR3 in DNA: TGTGCCTGGAGTGTACTAGCGGGGGGGAGAGAGACCCAGTACTTC. Protein: CAWSVLAGGRETQYF.

This sequence joins TRBV7-2 and TRBJ2-1; D may correspond to TRBD1 or TRBD2 (5 bases each). This CDR3 contains 15 residues. The V and J ends lost 2 bases and 6 bases respectively, with 14 bases between them. Germline CDR1 is SGHTA and CDR2 is FQGNSA. CDR3 sequence reads: CASSLMGRFGNEQFF. In nucleotides, the CDR3 is TGTGCCAGCAGCTTAATGGGACGGTTTGGCAATGAGCAGTTCTTC.

The rearrangement uses TRBV6-6 and TRBJ2-2; D might be TRBD1 (6 bases). Germline assignment: CDR1 MNHNY and CDR2 SVGAGI (reference sequence). V dropped 8 bases and J dropped 8 bases, with 18 bases sitting between them. The CDR3 totals 14 residues. For the CDR3, the DNA is TGTGCCAGCGGTCGGACAGCTCTGGGGGGGGAGCTGTTTTTT. This encodes CASGRTALGGELFF.

J is TRBJ2-5 and V is TRBV9, with TRBD2 identical over 10 bases. Germline V lookup: CDR1 SGDLS, CDR2 YYNGEE. V was clipped by 3 bases and J by 11 bases; unmatched bases: 13. This CDR3 has 15 amino acids. Here the CDR3 reads CASSAYSGGAGEQYF. The DNA of the CDR3 is TGTGCCAGCAGCGCCTACAGCGGGGGGGCCGGGGAGCAGTACTTC.

This chain joins TRBV7-8 and TRBJ1-3; TRBD1 matches at 9 bases. V shed 3 bases, J shed 2 bases, and the junction held 17 bases outside the gene matches. CDR3 size: 20 residues. Germline CDR1 is SGHVS and CDR2 is FQNEAQ. The CDR3 bases are TGTGCCAGCAGCTTTTACTTCACCGGGACAGGGTCGAGGACTGGAAACACCATATATTTT. Protein: CASSFYFTGTGSRTGNTIYF.